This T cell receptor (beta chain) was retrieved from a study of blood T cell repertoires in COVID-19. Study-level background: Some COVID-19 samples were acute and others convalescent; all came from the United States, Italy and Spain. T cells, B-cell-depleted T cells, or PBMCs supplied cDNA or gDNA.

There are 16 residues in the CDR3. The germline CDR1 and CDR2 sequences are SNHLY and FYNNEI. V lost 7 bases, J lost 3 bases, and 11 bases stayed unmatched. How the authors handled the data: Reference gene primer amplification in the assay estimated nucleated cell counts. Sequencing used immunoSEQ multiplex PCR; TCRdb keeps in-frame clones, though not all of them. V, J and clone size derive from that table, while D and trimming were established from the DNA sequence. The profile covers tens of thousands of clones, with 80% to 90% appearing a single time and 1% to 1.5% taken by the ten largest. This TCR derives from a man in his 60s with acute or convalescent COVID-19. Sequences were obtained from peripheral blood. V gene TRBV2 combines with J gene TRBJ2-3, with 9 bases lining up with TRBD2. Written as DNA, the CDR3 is TGTGCCAGCATCCAACGGGTAGCGGGAGTAACAGATACGCAGTATTTT. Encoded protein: CASIQRVAGVTDTQYF.